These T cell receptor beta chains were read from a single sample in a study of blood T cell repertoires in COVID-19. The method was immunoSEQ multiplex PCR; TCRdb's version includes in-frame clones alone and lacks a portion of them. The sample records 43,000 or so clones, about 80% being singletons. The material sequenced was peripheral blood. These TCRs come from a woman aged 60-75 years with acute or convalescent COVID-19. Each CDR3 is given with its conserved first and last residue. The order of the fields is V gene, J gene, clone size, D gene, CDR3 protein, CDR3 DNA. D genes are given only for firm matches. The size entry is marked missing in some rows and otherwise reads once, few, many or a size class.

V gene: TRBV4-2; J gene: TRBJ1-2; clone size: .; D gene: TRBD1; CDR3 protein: CASSTSQGAVNYGYTF; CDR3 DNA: TGTGCCAGCAGCACAAGTCAGGGGGCCGTTAACTATGGCTACACCTTC
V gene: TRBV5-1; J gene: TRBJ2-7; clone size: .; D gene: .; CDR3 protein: CASSIRPALVSEQYF; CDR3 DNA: TGCGCCAGCAGCATCAGGCCTGCCCTGGTAAGCGAGCAGTACTTC
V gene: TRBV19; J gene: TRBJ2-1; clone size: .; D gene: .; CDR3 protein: CASSIYLAGATYNEQFF; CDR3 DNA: TGTGCCAGTAGTATCTACCTGGCGGGGGCTACTTACAATGAGCAGTTCTTC
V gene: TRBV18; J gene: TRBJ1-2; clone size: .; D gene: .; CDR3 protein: CASSPLDSGDYGYTF; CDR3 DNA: TGTGCCAGCTCACCACTGGACAGTGGGGACTATGGCTACACCTTC
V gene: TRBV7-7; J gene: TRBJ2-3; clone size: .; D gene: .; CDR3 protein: CASSSLGATDTQYF; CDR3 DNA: TGTGCCAGCAGCTCGCTGGGGGCCACAGATACGCAGTATTTT
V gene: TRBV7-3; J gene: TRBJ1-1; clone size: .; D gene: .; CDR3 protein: CASSVGGTEAFF; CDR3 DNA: TGTGCCAGCAGCGTGGGGGGCACTGAAGCTTTCTTT
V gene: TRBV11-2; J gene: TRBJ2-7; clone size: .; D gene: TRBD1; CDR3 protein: CASSYHRGEQYF; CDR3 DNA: TGTGCCAGCAGCTACCACAGGGGAGAGCAGTACTTC
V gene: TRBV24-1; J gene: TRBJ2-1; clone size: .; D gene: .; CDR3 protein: CATSSQFLLRDEQFF; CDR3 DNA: TGTGCCACCAGTTCACAGTTCCTCCTCAGGGATGAGCAGTTCTTC
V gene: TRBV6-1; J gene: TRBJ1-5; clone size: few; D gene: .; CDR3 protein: CASSEAGARWPQHF; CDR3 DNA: TGTGCCAGCAGTGAAGCGGGGGCTCGTTGGCCCCAGCATTTT
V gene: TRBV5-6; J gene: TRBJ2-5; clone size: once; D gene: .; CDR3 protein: CASSLVGAGETQYF; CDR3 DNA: TGTGCCAGCAGCTTGGTGGGGGCTGGAGAGACCCAGTACTTC
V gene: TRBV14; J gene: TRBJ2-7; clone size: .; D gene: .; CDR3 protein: CASSQDGRRGYEQYF; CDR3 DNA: TGTGCCAGCAGCCAAGATGGAAGAAGGGGCTACGAGCAGTACTTC
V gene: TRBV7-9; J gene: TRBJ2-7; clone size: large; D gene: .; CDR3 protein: CASSFSGDISYEQYF; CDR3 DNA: TGTGCCAGCAGCTTCTCAGGGGATATTTCCTACGAGCAGTACTTC
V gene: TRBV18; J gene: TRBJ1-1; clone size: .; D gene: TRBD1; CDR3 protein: CASSPSVTGGLAFF; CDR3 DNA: TGTGCCAGCTCACCCTCTGTGACAGGGGGCCTAGCTTTCTTT
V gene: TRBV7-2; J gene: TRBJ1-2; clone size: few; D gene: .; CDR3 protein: CASRETGTRNYGYTF; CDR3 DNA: TGTGCCAGCAGGGAAACAGGGACAAGGAACTATGGCTACACCTTC
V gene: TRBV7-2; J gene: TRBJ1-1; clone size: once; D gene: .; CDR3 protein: CASSQERVGQLEAFF; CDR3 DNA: TGTGCCAGCAGTCAAGAGCGGGTCGGGCAGCTCGAAGCTTTCTTT
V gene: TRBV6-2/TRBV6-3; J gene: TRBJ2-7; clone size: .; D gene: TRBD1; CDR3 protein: CASSYSVQGADEQYF; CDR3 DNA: TGTGCCAGCAGTTACTCAGTACAGGGGGCCGACGAGCAGTACTTC
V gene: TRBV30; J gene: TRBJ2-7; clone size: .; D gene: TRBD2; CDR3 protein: CAWSLSGGYEQYF; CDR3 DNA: TGTGCCTGGAGTCTAAGCGGGGGCTACGAGCAGTACTTC
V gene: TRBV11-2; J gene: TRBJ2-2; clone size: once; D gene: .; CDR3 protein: CASSLEGKRTGELFF; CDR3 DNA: TGTGCCAGCAGCTTGGAGGGAAAGAGGACCGGGGAGCTGTTTTTT
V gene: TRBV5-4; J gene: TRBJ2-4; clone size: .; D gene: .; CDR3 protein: CASSPGGTKNIQYF; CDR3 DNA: TGTGCCAGCAGCCCGGGGGGCACCAAAAACATTCAGTATTTC
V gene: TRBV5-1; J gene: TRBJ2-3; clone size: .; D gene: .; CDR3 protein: CASRSRGPVSDTQYF; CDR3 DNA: TGCGCCAGCAGATCTAGGGGTCCGGTGTCAGATACGCAGTATTTT
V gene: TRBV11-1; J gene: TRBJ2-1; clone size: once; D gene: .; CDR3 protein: CASSLATGPKDEQFF; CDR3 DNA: TGTGCCAGCAGCTTAGCAACGGGTCCTAAGGATGAGCAGTTCTTC
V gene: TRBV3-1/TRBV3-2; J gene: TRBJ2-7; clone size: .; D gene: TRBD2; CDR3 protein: CASSPLAGVSSEQYF; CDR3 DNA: TGTGCCAGCAGCCCCTTGGCGGGGGTTTCTTCCGAGCAGTACTTC